A selection of T cell receptor beta chains follows, all from one sample in a study of shared T cell receptors in the human thymus. Here immunoSEQ multiplex PCR was the method, and the copy in TCRdb shows in-frame clones only, minus some. The sample yields 650,000 to 950,000 clones, around 85% seen once. These same records also appear under a second study, on human thymus T cells.

Sequenced sample: thymocytes. All receptors come from a girl under two years old with a congenital heart defect. Both conserved end residues are part of each CDR3. A D gene is named only where the DNA matches it firmly. Some rows have no size entry. The others give once, few or many, or a class for an expanded clone.

j_gene	abundance	v_gene	d_gene	CDR3aa	CDR3nt
TRBJ2-3	once	TRBV11-2	TRBD1	CASSLPHPGGRADTQYF	TGTGCCAGCAGCTTACCTCATCCAGGGGGCAGGGCAGATACGCAGTATTTT
TRBJ1-2	.	TRBV19	TRBD1	CASSPHYDRVWGYTF	TGTGCCAGTAGTCCTCACTATGACAGGGTATGGGGCTACACCTTC
TRBJ2-7	.	TRBV7-2	.	CASSLDWAGSYEQYF	TGTGCCAGCAGCTTAGATTGGGCCGGATCCTACGAGCAGTACTTC
TRBJ2-7	.	TRBV30	.	CAWRKRTGGRSSYEQYF	TGTGCCTGGAGGAAACGAACCGGGGGAAGAAGCTCCTACGAGCAGTACTTC
TRBJ1-6	.	TRBV7-9	.	CASSSYITGRRSYNSPLHF	TGTGCCAGCAGCTCGTATATAACAGGGCGACGCTCCTATAATTCACCCCTCCACTTT
TRBJ1-1	.	TRBV5-1	.	CASSLAPENRGTEAFF	TGCGCCAGCAGCTTGGCCCCTGAGAACCGGGGCACTGAAGCTTTCTTT
TRBJ2-7	.	TRBV5-4	.	CASSLDSLGEQYF	TGTGCCAGCAGCCTGGACTCCCTCGGCGAGCAGTACTTC
TRBJ1-2	.	TRBV29-1	TRBD1	CSVEDLVDGDGTRQGRVYGYTF	TGCAGCGTTGAAGATCTTGTTGACGGAGATGGTACCCGACAGGGGAGGGTCTATGGCTACACCTTC
TRBJ1-5	.	TRBV28	TRBD1	CASTPRRAGGIQPQHF	TGTGCCAGTACCCCACGTAGGGCAGGGGGCATTCAGCCCCAGCATTTT
TRBJ1-5	.	TRBV5-1	.	CASSLVSGGNQPQHF	TGCGCCAGCAGCTTGGTTTCGGGGGGCAATCAGCCCCAGCATTTT
TRBJ1-1	.	TRBV29-1	.	CSVEEARHRYHTEAFF	TGCAGCGTTGAAGAGGCCCGGCACAGGTACCACACTGAAGCTTTCTTT
TRBJ2-1	.	TRBV29-1	.	CSIHRDPHNEQFF	TGCAGCATTCACAGGGACCCCCACAATGAGCAGTTCTTC
TRBJ2-5	.	TRBV10-2	TRBD1	CASSERNRGDETQYF	TGCGCCAGCAGTGAGCGGAACAGGGGGGACGAGACCCAGTACTTC
TRBJ1-2	few	TRBV7-8	.	CASSLVPGVPGGYTF	TGTGCCAGCAGCTTAGTTCCCGGGGTTCCGGGGGGCTACACCTTC
TRBJ1-2	.	TRBV19	.	CASSPSLPPPYGYTF	TGTGCCAGTAGTCCGTCCCTCCCTCCCCCCTATGGCTACACCTTC
TRBJ2-3	.	TRBV19	.	CATNWEDTQYF	TGTGCCACCAACTGGGAGGATACGCAGTATTTT
TRBJ2-1	.	TRBV27	.	CASSYHRGAPYNEQFF	TGTGCCAGCAGTTATCATCGGGGGGCTCCTTACAATGAGCAGTTCTTC
TRBJ1-2	.	TRBV27	.	CASSVDEGDRGYTF	TGTGCCAGCAGTGTCGACGAGGGGGATAGGGGCTACACCTTC
TRBJ2-5	.	TRBV5-4	.	CASSFEETQYF	TGTGCCAGCAGCTTCGAGGAGACCCAGTACTTC
TRBJ1-2	.	TRBV6-5	.	CASSPLLQTYGYTF	TGTGCCAGCAGTCCACTCTTACAGACCTATGGCTACACCTTC
TRBJ1-2	.	TRBV5-1	.	CASSPMPGVQGYGYTF	TGCGCCAGCAGCCCGATGCCAGGGGTACAAGGGTATGGCTACACCTTC
TRBJ2-2	.	TRBV5-5	.	CASSLDSFANTGELFF	TGTGCCAGCAGCTTGGATAGCTTCGCGAACACCGGGGAGCTGTTTTTT
TRBJ2-7	.	TRBV4-1	TRBD1	CASSQGGQGSAYEQYF	TGCGCCAGCAGCCAGGGAGGACAGGGATCTGCCTACGAGCAGTACTTC
TRBJ2-7	.	TRBV27	.	CASSFRYETYEQYF	TGTGCCAGCAGTTTCCGGTACGAAACCTACGAGCAGTACTTC
TRBJ1-4	.	TRBV6-5	TRBD1	CASRPDRGNEKLFF	TGTGCCAGCAGACCCGACAGGGGAAATGAAAAACTGTTTTTT
TRBJ1-2	.	TRBV5-1	.	CASSLGREAHYGYTF	TGCGCCAGCAGCTTGGGCAGGGAAGCGCACTATGGCTACACCTTC
TRBJ1-5	.	TRBV19	.	CASRHPRGDGQPQHF	TGTGCCAGTAGACACCCCCGGGGGGACGGTCAGCCCCAGCATTTT
TRBJ1-2	.	TRBV27	.	CASTGSFGTNGYTF	TGTGCCAGCACCGGGTCTTTTGGAACAAATGGCTACACCTTC
TRBJ2-2	.	TRBV5-6	TRBD2	CASSLLAGTGELFF	TGTGCCAGCAGCTTACTAGCGGGCACCGGGGAGCTGTTTTTT
TRBJ2-1	.	TRBV7-8	TRBD2	CASSSIPTSGGPHYNEQFF	TGTGCCAGCAGCTCAATTCCGACTAGCGGGGGGCCCCACTACAATGAGCAGTTCTTC
TRBJ2-5	.	TRBV5-1	TRBD2	CASSTGLAGGLNTKRTQYF	TGCGCCAGCAGCACGGGACTAGCGGGGGGACTAAACACCAAGAGGACCCAGTACTTC
TRBJ1-1	.	TRBV27	TRBD1	CASSFQKDRVCTEAFF	TGTGCCAGCAGTTTTCAAAAGGACAGGGTGTGCACTGAAGCTTTCTTT
TRBJ2-2	few	TRBV4-3	TRBD1	CASSRGQITGELFF	TGCGCCAGCAGCCGGGGACAGATCACCGGGGAGCTGTTTTTT
TRBJ2-7	.	TRBV5-4	TRBD2	CASSFGGGGTYEQYF	TGTGCCAGCAGCTTTGGCGGGGGGGGGACCTACGAGCAGTACTTC
TRBJ1-1	.	TRBV28	.	CASRSDGDTEAFF	TGTGCCAGCAGATCCGACGGGGACACTGAAGCTTTCTTT
TRBJ1-2	.	TRBV6-5	TRBD1	CASRGLNRGYGYTF	TGTGCCAGCAGGGGCCTGAACAGGGGCTATGGCTACACCTTC
TRBJ1-1	.	TRBV5-1	TRBD1	CASSLEGALHLPNRTLYTEAFF	TGCGCCAGCAGCTTGGAGGGGGCGCTTCATCTTCCCAACCGAACGCTGTACACTGAAGCTTTCTTT
TRBJ1-1	few	TRBV7-6	.	CASSLYPWGQNTEAFF	TGTGCCAGCAGCTTATACCCCTGGGGGCAGAACACTGAAGCTTTCTTT
TRBJ2-3	.	TRBV6-4	TRBD2	CASSESGRGTDTQYF	TGTGCCAGCAGTGAGTCCGGGAGGGGGACAGATACGCAGTATTTT
TRBJ1-2	.	TRBV5-6	TRBD1	CASSRLIDRAAYYGYTF	TGTGCCAGCAGCCGACTGATCGACAGGGCCGCATACTATGGCTACACCTTC
TRBJ2-7	.	TRBV5-1	.	CASSLGAGEQYF	TGCGCCAGCAGCTTGGGGGCGGGCGAGCAGTACTTC
TRBJ1-1	.	TRBV7-6	.	CASSLNRGLDTEAFF	TGTGCCAGCAGCTTAAATAGGGGGTTGGACACTGAAGCTTTCTTT
TRBJ1-2	.	TRBV2	TRBD1	CASRPDRAGGYTF	TGTGCCAGCAGACCGGACAGGGCTGGTGGCTACACCTTC
TRBJ1-5	.	TRBV10-3	.	CAIKSETPNQPQHF	TGTGCCATCAAATCCGAGACACCTAATCAGCCCCAGCATTTT
TRBJ2-3	.	TRBV28	.	CASSTPTVFAARATDTQYF	TGTGCCAGCAGTACCCCTACTGTTTTCGCCGCTCGCGCCACAGATACGCAGTATTTT
TRBJ1-4	.	TRBV28	TRBD1	CASSLPAGGGNEKLFF	TGTGCCAGCAGCTTACCCGCAGGGGGAGGTAATGAAAAACTGTTTTTT
TRBJ2-5	.	TRBV11-2	TRBD1	CASSLVGQAKTQYF	TGTGCCAGCAGCTTAGTTGGACAGGCCAAGACCCAGTACTTC
TRBJ2-2	.	TRBV4-1	.	CASRQAGDTGELFF	TGCGCCAGCCGACAGGCGGGGGACACCGGGGAGCTGTTTTTT
TRBJ2-1	.	TRBV2	TRBD1	CARGTGTYNEQFF	TGTGCCAGGGGGACAGGAACTTACAATGAGCAGTTCTTC
TRBJ1-4	.	TRBV28	.	CASSLTPLGRLEKLFF	TGTGCCAGCAGTTTAACCCCCTTGGGGAGGTTGGAAAAACTGTTTTTT
TRBJ2-3	.	TRBV6-4	TRBD1	CASSEQGPTDTQYF	TGTGCCAGCAGTGAACAGGGGCCCACAGATACGCAGTATTTT
TRBJ1-2	few	TRBV7-6	.	CASSLVGETADGYTF	TGTGCCAGCAGCTTAGTCGGAGAGACCGCAGATGGCTACACCTTC
TRBJ1-5	once	TRBV19	TRBD1	CASQTGGAWNQPQHF	TGTGCCAGCCAGACAGGGGGCGCGTGGAATCAGCCCCAGCATTTT
TRBJ1-1	few	TRBV5-1	.	CASSLGRGIREAFF	TGCGCCAGCAGCTTGGGGAGGGGTATTCGTGAAGCTTTCTTT